This is a list of T cell receptor beta chains from one sample in a study of radiotherapy plus CTLA-4 blockade in lung cancer. This table comes from immunoSEQ multiplex PCR, and its TCRdb copy is limited to in-frame clones, with some not included. The sample carries approximately 80,000 clones, 70% to 85% recorded once. The specimen comprised peripheral blood, sampled from a patient treated with radiotherapy plus ipilimumab. These receptors originate from a human donor with non-small cell lung cancer whose response to radiotherapy plus ipilimumab could not be evaluated. The CDR3 runs from the conserved cysteine through the conserved F or W. Each record gives: V gene, D gene, J gene, CDR3 protein. D genes are given only for firm matches.

v_call: TRBV4-2
d_call: TRBD2
j_call: TRBJ2-5
cdr3_aa: CASSLRREGLQETQYF

v_call: TRBV4-1
d_call: -
j_call: TRBJ2-3
cdr3_aa: CASSRRTAEGDTQYF

v_call: TRBV15
d_call: TRBD1
j_call: -
cdr3_aa: CATSSHLPGQGEYEQYF

v_call: TRBV7-2
d_call: TRBD1
j_call: TRBJ1-1
cdr3_aa: CASSTGTGGANTEAFF

v_call: TRBV28
d_call: -
j_call: TRBJ1-2
cdr3_aa: CASSPPNRDYGYTF

v_call: TRBV21-1
d_call: -
j_call: TRBJ2-3
cdr3_aa: CASSARQETGLAGYGSSTDTQYF

v_call: TRBV2
d_call: -
j_call: TRBJ1-3
cdr3_aa: CASSRDISGNTIYF

v_call: TRBV18
d_call: TRBD1
j_call: TRBJ2-6
cdr3_aa: CASSPRTGTGANVLTF

v_call: TRBV7-2
d_call: -
j_call: TRBJ2-5
cdr3_aa: CASSSHSLPGETQYF

v_call: TRBV5-4
d_call: TRBD1
j_call: TRBJ2-2
cdr3_aa: CASSSPGQVNTGELFF

v_call: TRBV6-5
d_call: -
j_call: TRBJ1-1
cdr3_aa: CASSYRGNTEAFF

v_call: TRBV11-1
d_call: -
j_call: TRBJ2-3
cdr3_aa: CASGITGIFFSDTQYF

v_call: TRBV15
d_call: -
j_call: TRBJ2-7
cdr3_aa: CATSRDSYEQYF

v_call: TRBV18
d_call: TRBD2
j_call: TRBJ2-7
cdr3_aa: CASSQGGLAASYEQYF

v_call: TRBV28
d_call: -
j_call: TRBJ2-5
cdr3_aa: CASSYAGGPETQYF

v_call: TRBV19
d_call: -
j_call: TRBJ2-1
cdr3_aa: CASSERKGLISYNEQFF

v_call: TRBV7-9
d_call: TRBD2
j_call: TRBJ2-1
cdr3_aa: CASSPPGVREGFDEQFF

v_call: TRBV28
d_call: -
j_call: TRBJ2-7
cdr3_aa: CASSPRDIYYEQYF

v_call: TRBV10-3
d_call: -
j_call: TRBJ2-7
cdr3_aa: CAIRAVGAYEQYF

v_call: TRBV18
d_call: TRBD1
j_call: TRBJ2-7
cdr3_aa: CASSPILLGQGLGEQYF

v_call: TRBV30
d_call: -
j_call: TRBJ1-3
cdr3_aa: CAWSGVGGLGNTIYF

v_call: TRBV28
d_call: TRBD1
j_call: TRBJ1-5
cdr3_aa: CASNIWAGTASNQPQHF

v_call: TRBV27
d_call: -
j_call: TRBJ2-7
cdr3_aa: CASSFGQTSYEQYF

v_call: TRBV4-1
d_call: TRBD2
j_call: TRBJ2-3
cdr3_aa: CASSPRTSLGTDTQYF

v_call: TRBV9
d_call: -
j_call: TRBJ1-4
cdr3_aa: CASSAGGMITNEKLFF

v_call: TRBV10-3
d_call: -
j_call: TRBJ1-1
cdr3_aa: CAISGENTEAFF

v_call: TRBV5-1
d_call: -
j_call: TRBJ2-7
cdr3_aa: CASKQGGNYEQYF

v_call: TRBV9
d_call: -
j_call: TRBJ2-3
cdr3_aa: CASSVVSGTQYF

v_call: TRBV28
d_call: -
j_call: TRBJ1-6
cdr3_aa: CASSKGLYNSPLHF

v_call: TRBV7-8
d_call: -
j_call: TRBJ2-7
cdr3_aa: CASSLARTGSYEQYF

v_call: TRBV2
d_call: -
j_call: TRBJ1-2
cdr3_aa: CASSEGGKDYGYTF

v_call: TRBV4-3
d_call: -
j_call: TRBJ2-5
cdr3_aa: CASSQDGSETQYF

v_call: TRBV5-1
d_call: TRBD1
j_call: TRBJ1-2
cdr3_aa: CASRQDRDYGYTF

v_call: TRBV7-3
d_call: TRBD2
j_call: TRBJ2-5
cdr3_aa: CASSRTSGGGETQYF

v_call: TRBV21-1
d_call: -
j_call: TRBJ2-6
cdr3_aa: CASSRGAGANVLTF

v_call: TRBV27
d_call: TRBD2
j_call: TRBJ2-1
cdr3_aa: CASSLWTSRNYNEQFF

v_call: TRBV18
d_call: -
j_call: TRBJ1-5
cdr3_aa: CASSPRAPGNQPQHF

v_call: TRBV18
d_call: TRBD1
j_call: TRBJ2-5
cdr3_aa: CASSRTGAGETQYF

v_call: TRBV7-2
d_call: -
j_call: TRBJ2-3
cdr3_aa: CASSFRGGAIDTQYF

v_call: TRBV2
d_call: TRBD2
j_call: TRBJ2-4
cdr3_aa: CASSGAGVSLAKNIQYF

v_call: TRBV11-2
d_call: TRBD1
j_call: TRBJ2-2
cdr3_aa: CASSSTGVLLGGELFF

v_call: TRBV5-1
d_call: TRBD1
j_call: TRBJ2-3
cdr3_aa: CASSFTGQPTSTDTQYF

v_call: TRBV4-2
d_call: -
j_call: TRBJ1-2
cdr3_aa: CASSQGGQGIGYTF

v_call: TRBV29-1
d_call: TRBD1
j_call: TRBJ1-4
cdr3_aa: CSVETDRDGEKLFF

v_call: TRBV6-5
d_call: -
j_call: TRBJ2-2
cdr3_aa: CACIGGPNTGELFF

v_call: TRBV6-1
d_call: -
j_call: TRBJ2-1
cdr3_aa: CASSDVGSSYNEQFF

v_call: TRBV9
d_call: -
j_call: TRBJ1-1
cdr3_aa: CASSVVSEAFF

v_call: TRBV6-6
d_call: TRBD2
j_call: TRBJ2-1
cdr3_aa: CASSYSGASYNEQFF

v_call: TRBV19
d_call: TRBD1
j_call: TRBJ1-5
cdr3_aa: CASRNRGDQPQHF